One and the same sample provided the 8 T cell receptor beta chains below, sequenced in a study of blood T cell repertoires in COVID-19. Sequenced by immunoSEQ multiplex PCR; TCRdb stores in-frame clones only, minus some. The sample has around 280,000 clones, 87% seen once. Sequencing was done on a sample of PBMCs or T cells enriched from blood (not recorded which). These receptors all stem from a woman in her 40s who had recovered from COVID-19.

The gene calls are TRBV5-6 and TRBJ2-3, with D possibly matching TRBD1 (6 bases). CDR1 is SGHDT, CDR2 YYEEEE, per germline. The V and J ends lost 4 bases and 4 bases respectively, with 19 bases between them. The CDR3 spans 16 residues. In DNA, the CDR3 is TGTGCCAGCAGCGGCCAGGGGACCGCTAGCCCAGATACGCAGTATTTT. It specifies CASSGQGTASPDTQYF.

The gene calls are TRBV19 and TRBJ1-5; possible D gene TRBD1, 5 bases. V was cut by 10 bases and J by 5 bases, with 15 bases left in between. The CDR3 runs 13 residues. The germline V gene encodes CDR1 LNHDA and CDR2 SQIVND (reference sequence). The CDR3 nucleotides are TGTGCCACCAGACAGCCAGGCGATCAGCCCCAGCATTTT. It codes for CATRQPGDQPQHF.

This clone was detected a few times. The V gene is TRBV6-2 or TRBV6-3, the J gene TRBJ2-3, with D possibly matching TRBD2 (5 bases). The CDR3 is made up of 16 amino acids. The V and J ends lost 6 bases and 3 bases respectively, with 19 bases between them. Germline V gene sequence: CDR1 MNHEY, CDR2 SVGEGT. The CDR3: CASSPRALGATDTQYF. CDR3 nucleotide sequence: TGTGCCAGCAGCCCCCGGGCGTTGGGAGCTACAGATACGCAGTATTTT.

The chain joins TRBV19 to TRBJ1-5, with TRBD1 matching 7 bases. V lost 6 bases to trimming and J lost 4 bases; unmatched junction nucleotides: 12. CDR1 is LNHDA, CDR2 SQIVND, per germline (reference sequence). The CDR3 has 16 amino acids. CDR3: CASRTEGQRKNQPQHF. In DNA, the CDR3 is TGTGCCAGTAGAACCGAGGGACAGAGAAAAAATCAGCCCCAGCATTTT.

The rearrangement uses TRBV29-1 and TRBJ1-2; tentative D call: TRBD1 (6 bases). V lost 3 bases and J lost 10, with 18 bases in between. The germline CDR1 and CDR2 sequences are SQVTM and ANQGSEA. The CDR3 extends over 13 amino acids. In nucleotides, the CDR3 is TGCAGCGTTGAGCCTCAGGGGAGAGTTGTCTACACCTTC. It is translated as CSVEPQGRVVYTF.

The chain joins TRBV28 to TRBJ2-6, with 7 nucleotides matching TRBD2. Germline CDR1 is MDHEN and CDR2 is SYDVKM. There are 19 residues in the CDR3. V was clipped by 4 bases and J by 0 bases; unmatched bases: 12. In nucleotides, the CDR3 is TGTGCCAGCAGTTCCGTACTAGGAGCGGGAAGCTCTGGGGCCAACGTCCTGACTTTC. This translates into CASSSVLGAGSSGANVLTF.

This sequence joins TRBV7-3 and TRBJ2-1; TRBD1 is a possible D gene (5 bases). This CDR3 is built from 14 residues. Trimming removed 1 base from V and 8 bases from J, with 12 bases in between. The germline V gene encodes CDR1 SGHTA and CDR2 FQGTGA. CDR3 bases: TGTGCCAGCAGCTTAAACACAGGCTTTGATGAGCAGTTCTTC. This encodes CASSLNTGFDEQFF.

J is TRBJ2-5 and V is TRBV28, with D possibly matching TRBD1 (6 bases). The V end was cut by 10 bases, the J end by 1 base, with 16 bases between. Germline V gives CDR1 MDHEN, CDR2 SYDVKM. This CDR3 comprises 14 residues. The CDR3 DNA reads TGTGCCAACCCCGTGACAGGCCCCCAAGAGACCCAGTACTTC. Translated, it gives CANPVTGPQETQYF. Filled out from reference TRBV28 and TRBJ2-5, the complete variable domain reads DVKVTQSSRYLVKRTGEKVFLECVQDMDHENMFWYRQDPGLGLRLIYFSYDVKMKEKGDIPEGYSVSREKKERFSLILESASTNQTSMYLCANPVTGPQETQYFGPGTRLLVL.